These 6 T cell receptor beta chains were sequenced from one sample in a study of blood T cell repertoires in COVID-19 (dated by TCRdb to the early 2020s). The library came from the immunoSEQ multiplex PCR assay. In its TCRdb copy, this immuneACCESS table keeps in-frame sequences only and misses some clones. Where compared with another copy, unresolved V genes explain less than half of these, and the others have no known cause. The sample table lists tens of thousands of clones, 86% of them with a count of one. 1.9% of the sample is in the top ten clones. Material for sequencing was peripheral blood. The receptors here all came from a woman aged 55-70 years with acute or convalescent COVID-19.

In DNA form, the CDR3 reads TGTGCCAGTAGTGCCGGGACAGGGGGCTCCTACGAGCAGTACTTC. As protein: CASSAGTGGSYEQYF. The chain employs TRBV19 and TRBJ2-7, with 11 positions matching TRBD1. The junction had 3 bases not matched to a gene; V was cut back by 5 bases and J by 0 bases. The CDR3 has 15 amino acids. Germline loops: CDR1 LNHDA, CDR2 SQIVND (reference sequence).

This CDR3 reads CASRTRDSREQFF. In DNA form, the CDR3 reads TGTGCCAGTAGGACACGGGATTCGCGGGAGCAGTTCTTC. The chain carries TRBV19 and TRBJ2-1; D perhaps matches TRBD2 (5 bases). Germline CDR1 LNHDA, CDR2 SQIVND (reference sequence). V dropped 6 bases and J dropped 10 bases, with 16 bases sitting between them. The CDR3 runs 13 residues.

The chain links TRBV28 to TRBJ1-2, with a weak D call TRBD1 (6 bases). In germline, CDR1 is MDHEN, CDR2 SYDVKM. The CDR3 is made up of 15 amino acids. Trimming took 6 bases from V and 4 from J, leaving 18 bases between them. The CDR3 here is CASSPKQGVSYGYTF. DNA for the CDR3: TGTGCCAGCAGCCCGAAACAGGGCGTTTCCTATGGCTACACCTTC.

The chain recombines TRBV29-1 with TRBJ1-6, with unresolved D. This CDR3 contains 13 residues. Per germline, CDR1 SQVTM and CDR2 ANQGSEA. V was pared by 4 bases and J by 2 bases, with 6 bases between. This CDR3 reads CSVVQTYNSPLHF. The CDR3 region has the DNA TGCAGCGTTGTCCAAACCTATAATTCACCCCTCCACTTT.

Comments on this clone: The final CDR3 position lacks the conserved phenylalanine or tryptophan, pointing to a likely read error. It is unclear where the CDR3 begins or ends on the DNA, so no DNA is shown, and the CDR3 is as TCRdb lists it. The chain recombines TRBV5-1 with TRBJ1-1; TRBD1 is taken as the D call from the table, unchecked against the DNA. The CDR3 is 9 residues long, ends included. CDR1 and CDR2 from the germline V gene are SGHRS and YFSETQ. The CDR3 loop is CASSLAGQL.

This chain links TRBV12-3 or TRBV12-4 with TRBJ1-1; maybe TRBD1 (5 bases). V was shortened by 7 bases and J by 5 bases, with 14 bases between the two germline ends. The CDR3 spans 13 residues. CDR3: CASILTGETEAFF. CDR3 bases: TGTGCCAGCATACTCACGGGGGAAACTGAAGCTTTCTTT.